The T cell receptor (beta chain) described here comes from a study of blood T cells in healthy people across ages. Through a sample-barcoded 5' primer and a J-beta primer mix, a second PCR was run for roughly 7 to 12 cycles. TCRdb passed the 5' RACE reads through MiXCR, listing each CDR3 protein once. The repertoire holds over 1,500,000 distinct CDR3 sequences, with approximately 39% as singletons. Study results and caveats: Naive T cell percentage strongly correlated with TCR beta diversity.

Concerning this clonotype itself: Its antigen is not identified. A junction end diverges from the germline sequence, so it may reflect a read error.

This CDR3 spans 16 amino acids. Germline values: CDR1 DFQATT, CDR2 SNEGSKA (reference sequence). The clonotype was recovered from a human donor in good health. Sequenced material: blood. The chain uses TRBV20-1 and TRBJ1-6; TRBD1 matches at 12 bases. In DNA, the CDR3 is TGCAGTACTAGAGAAGGGACAGGGGGCCATGATTCACCCCTCCACTTT. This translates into CSTREGTGGHDSPLHF.